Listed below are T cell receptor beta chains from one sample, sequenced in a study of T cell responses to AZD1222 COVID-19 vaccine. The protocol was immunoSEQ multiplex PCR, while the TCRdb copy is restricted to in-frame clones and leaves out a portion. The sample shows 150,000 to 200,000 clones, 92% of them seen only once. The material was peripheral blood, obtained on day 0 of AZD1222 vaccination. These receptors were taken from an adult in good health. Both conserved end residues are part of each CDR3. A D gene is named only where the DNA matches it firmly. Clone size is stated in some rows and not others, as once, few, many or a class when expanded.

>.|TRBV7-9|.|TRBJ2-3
CASSKDRSLTDTQYF
TGTGCCAGCAGCAAGGACAGATCACTCACAGATACGCAGTATTTT
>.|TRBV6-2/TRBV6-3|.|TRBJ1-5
CASSGFYSNQPQHF
TGTGCCAGCAGCGGCTTCTATAGCAATCAGCCCCAGCATTTT
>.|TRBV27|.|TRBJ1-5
CASSFGRNGNQPQHF
TGTGCCAGCAGTTTTGGGCGTAACGGCAATCAGCCCCAGCATTTT
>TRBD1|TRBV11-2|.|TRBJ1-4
CASSLNRGSEKLFF
TGTGCCAGCAGCTTGAACAGGGGATCCGAAAAACTGTTTTTT
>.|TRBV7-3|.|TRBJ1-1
CASSLAGRNTEAFF
TGTGCCAGCAGCTTAGCAGGGCGGAATACTGAAGCTTTCTTT
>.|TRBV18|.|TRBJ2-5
CASSATLQETQYF
TGTGCCAGCTCGGCAACCCTCCAAGAGACCCAGTACTTC
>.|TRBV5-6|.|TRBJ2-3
CASSLGLRGTDTQYF
TGTGCCAGCAGCTTAGGACTCCGTGGCACAGATACGCAGTATTTT
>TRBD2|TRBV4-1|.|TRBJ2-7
CASSQFSGTSDEQYF
TGCGCCAGCAGCCAATTCTCCGGGACTAGCGACGAGCAGTACTTC
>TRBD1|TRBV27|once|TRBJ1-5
CASRPGTVSNQPQHF
TGTGCCAGCAGACCAGGGACAGTTAGCAATCAGCCCCAGCATTTT
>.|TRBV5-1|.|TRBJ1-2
CASSPLGGEANYGYTF
TGCGCCAGCAGCCCACTGGGGGGGGAAGCTAACTATGGCTACACCTTC
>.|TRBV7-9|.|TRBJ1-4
CASRPRVPTNEKLFF
TGTGCCAGCAGACCCAGGGTCCCCACTAATGAAAAACTGTTTTTT
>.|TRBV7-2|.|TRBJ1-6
CASSLARPNSPLHF
TGTGCCAGCAGCTTAGCGCGACCGAATTCACCCCTCCACTTT
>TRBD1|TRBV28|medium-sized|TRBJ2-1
CASSPGGRDYNEQFF
TGTGCCAGCAGCCCAGGGGGACGGGACTACAATGAGCAGTTCTTC
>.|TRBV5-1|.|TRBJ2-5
CASSLGASGAAETQYF
TGCGCCAGCAGCTTAGGTGCGTCAGGCGCGGCAGAGACCCAGTACTTC
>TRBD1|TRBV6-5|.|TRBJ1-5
CASGTAGVSNQPQHF
TGTGCCAGCGGGACAGCTGGTGTAAGCAATCAGCCCCAGCATTTT
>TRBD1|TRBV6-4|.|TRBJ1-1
CASRVQGWDTEAFF
TGTGCCAGCAGAGTACAGGGGTGGGACACTGAAGCTTTCTTT
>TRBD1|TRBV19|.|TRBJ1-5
CASSIEAGGQPQHF
TGTGCCAGTAGTATAGAGGCAGGGGGTCAGCCCCAGCATTTT
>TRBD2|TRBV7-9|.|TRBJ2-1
CASSFGGRANEQFF
TGTGCCAGCAGCTTCGGCGGGAGGGCCAATGAGCAGTTCTTC
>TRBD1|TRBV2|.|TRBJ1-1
CASSEADRDTEAFF
TGTGCCAGCAGTGAAGCGGACAGGGACACTGAAGCTTTCTTT
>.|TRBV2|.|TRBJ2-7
CASSASPGPYEQYF
TGTGCCAGCAGTGCCTCACCGGGACCCTACGAGCAGTACTTC
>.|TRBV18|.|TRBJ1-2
CASSPGRANYGYTF
TGTGCCAGCTCACCAGGGAGAGCTAACTATGGCTACACCTTC
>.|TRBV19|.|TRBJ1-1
CASSRRAGGAPFF
TGTGCCAGTAGTAGACGCGCTGGGGGGGCGCCTTTCTTT
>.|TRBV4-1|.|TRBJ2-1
CASSQETADYNEQFF
TGCGCCAGCAGCCAAGAGACAGCGGATTACAATGAGCAGTTCTTC
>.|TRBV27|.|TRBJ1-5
CASSFYNQPQHF
TGTGCCAGCAGTTTTTACAATCAGCCCCAGCATTTT
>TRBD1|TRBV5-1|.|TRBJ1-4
CASSFPTGGREKLFF
TGCGCCAGCAGCTTTCCGACAGGGGGCCGTGAAAAACTGTTTTTT
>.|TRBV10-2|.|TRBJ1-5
CASSEAAQRQPQHF
TGCGCCAGCAGTGAGGCCGCACAGAGGCAGCCCCAGCATTTT
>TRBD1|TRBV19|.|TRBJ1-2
CASLSEGARGYTF
TGTGCCAGTCTATCTGAGGGGGCGCGTGGCTACACCTTC
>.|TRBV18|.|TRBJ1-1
CASSPRAPAILNTEAFF
TGTGCCAGCTCACCCCGGGCCCCGGCTATCCTGAACACTGAAGCTTTCTTT
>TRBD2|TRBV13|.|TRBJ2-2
CASSLRPGLRNTGELFF
TGTGCCAGCAGCCTCAGGCCGGGACTACGGAACACCGGGGAGCTGTTTTTT
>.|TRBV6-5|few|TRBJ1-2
CASSPRGPYGYTF
TGTGCCAGCAGTCCCAGGGGCCCCTATGGCTACACCTTC
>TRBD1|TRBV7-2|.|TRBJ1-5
CASSLEGARNQPQHF
TGTGCCAGCAGCTTAGAGGGGGCTCGAAATCAGCCCCAGCATTTT
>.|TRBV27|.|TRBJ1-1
CASSVLGMNTEAFF
TGTGCCAGCAGCGTATTGGGGATGAACACTGAAGCTTTCTTT
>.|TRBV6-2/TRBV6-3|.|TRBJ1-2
CASSLDGNYGYTF
TGTGCCAGCAGTTTGGACGGAAACTATGGCTACACCTTC
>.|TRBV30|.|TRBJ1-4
CAWNGRDSEKLFF
TGTGCCTGGAATGGCAGGGACTCTGAAAAACTGTTTTTT
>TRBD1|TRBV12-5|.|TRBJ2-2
CASGFRQGENTGELFF
TGTGCTAGTGGTTTCCGGCAGGGGGAGAACACCGGGGAGCTGTTTTTT
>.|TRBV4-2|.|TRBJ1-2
CASSQGRDGYTF
TGTGCCAGCAGCCAAGGGAGGGACGGCTACACCTTC
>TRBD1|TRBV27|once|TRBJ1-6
CASSLYLGQGRVSLHF
TGTGCCAGCAGTTTGTACCTGGGACAGGGAAGGGTGTCCCTCCACTTT
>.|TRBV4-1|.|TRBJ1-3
CASSHPEAGNTIYF
TGCGCCAGCAGCCATCCGGAGGCTGGAAACACCATATATTTT
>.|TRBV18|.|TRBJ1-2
CASSQGTDYGYTF
TGTGCCAGCTCACAGGGAACAGACTATGGCTACACCTTC
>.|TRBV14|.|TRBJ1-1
CASSQVSSGAAFF
TGTGCCAGCAGCCAAGTAAGTTCAGGGGCGGCTTTCTTT
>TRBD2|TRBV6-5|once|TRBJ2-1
CASSPRTSGADEQFF
TGTGCCAGCAGCCCCCGGACTAGCGGGGCGGATGAGCAGTTCTTC
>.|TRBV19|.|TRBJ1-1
CASKGTGYGRRSEAFF
TGTGCCAGTAAAGGTACCGGTTACGGACGAAGGTCTGAAGCTTTCTTT
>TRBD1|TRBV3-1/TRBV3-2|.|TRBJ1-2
CASSLVGGDGGYTF
TGTGCCAGCAGCCTTGTAGGGGGCGACGGTGGCTACACCTTC
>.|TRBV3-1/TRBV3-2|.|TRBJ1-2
CASSPSTGIRYGYTF
TGTGCCAGCAGCCCCTCGACAGGAATCCGCTATGGCTACACCTTC
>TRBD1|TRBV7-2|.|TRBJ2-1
CASSAGQGSYNEQFF
TGTGCCAGCAGCGCGGGACAGGGCTCCTACAATGAGCAGTTCTTC
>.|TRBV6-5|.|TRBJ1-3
CASSYTERISGNTIYF
TGTGCCAGCAGTTATACAGAAAGGATCTCTGGAAACACCATATATTTT
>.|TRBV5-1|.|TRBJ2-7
CASSRTASYEQYF
TGCGCCAGCAGTCGGACAGCCAGCTACGAGCAGTACTTC
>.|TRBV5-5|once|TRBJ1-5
CASSLDGTQPQHF
TGTGCCAGCAGCTTGGACGGTACCCAGCCCCAGCATTTT
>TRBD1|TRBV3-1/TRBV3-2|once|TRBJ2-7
CASSQGYRGDSYEQYF
TGTGCCAGCAGCCAAGGATACAGGGGCGATTCCTACGAGCAGTACTTC
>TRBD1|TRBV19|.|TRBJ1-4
CASLPQGTVGEKLFF
TGTGCCAGTCTCCCCCAGGGGACAGTCGGTGAAAAACTGTTTTTT
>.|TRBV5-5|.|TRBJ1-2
CASSLAAGRTYGYTF
TGTGCCAGCAGCTTGGCAGCGGGGAGGACCTATGGCTACACCTTC
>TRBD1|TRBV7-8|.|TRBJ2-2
CAWDRATGELFF
TGTGCTTGGGACAGGGCCACCGGGGAGCTGTTTTTT
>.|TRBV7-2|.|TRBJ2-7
CASSRPPGQIYEQYF
TGTGCCAGCAGCCGGCCTCCGGGACAAATCTACGAGCAGTACTTC
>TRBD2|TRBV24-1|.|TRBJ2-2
CATSEGGSTGELFF
TGTGCCACCAGTGAGGGGGGGTCTACCGGGGAGCTGTTTTTT
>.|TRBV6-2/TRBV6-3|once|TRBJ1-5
CASSYEGDQPQHF
TGTGCCAGCAGTTACGAGGGCGATCAGCCCCAGCATTTT
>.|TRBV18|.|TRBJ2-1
CASTMGNYNEQFF
TGTGCCAGCACGATGGGGAACTACAATGAGCAGTTCTTC
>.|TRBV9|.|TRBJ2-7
CASSVAVAGASEQYF
TGTGCCAGCAGCGTAGCAGTAGCAGGGGCGAGCGAGCAGTACTTC
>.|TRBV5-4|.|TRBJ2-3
CASTGGNTDTQYF
TGTGCCAGCACGGGGGGCAACACAGATACGCAGTATTTT
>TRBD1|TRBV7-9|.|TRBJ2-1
CASSSHERTGGDEQFF
TGTGCCAGCAGCTCACACGAAAGGACAGGGGGCGATGAGCAGTTCTTC
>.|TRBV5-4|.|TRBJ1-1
CASSLEGLGEAFF
TGTGCCAGCAGCTTGGAGGGGTTGGGTGAAGCTTTCTTT